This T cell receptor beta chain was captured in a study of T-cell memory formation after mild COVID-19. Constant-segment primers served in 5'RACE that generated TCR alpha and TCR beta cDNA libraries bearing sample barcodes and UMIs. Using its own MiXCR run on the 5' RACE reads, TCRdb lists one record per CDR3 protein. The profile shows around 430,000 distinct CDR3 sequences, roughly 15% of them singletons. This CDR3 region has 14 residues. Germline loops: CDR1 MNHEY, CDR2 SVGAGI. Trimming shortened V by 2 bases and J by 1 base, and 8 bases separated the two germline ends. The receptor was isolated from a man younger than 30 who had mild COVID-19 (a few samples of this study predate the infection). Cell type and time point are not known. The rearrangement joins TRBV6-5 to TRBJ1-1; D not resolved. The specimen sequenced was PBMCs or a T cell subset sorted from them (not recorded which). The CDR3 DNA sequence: TGTGCCAGCAGTTACGCCCCGTCGAACACTGAAGCTTTCTTT. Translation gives CASSYAPSNTEAFF.